The entry below describes one TCR beta chain. This specimen belongs to a study of T-cell memory formation after mild COVID-19. MiXCR was run by TCRdb on the 5' RACE reads, yielding one entry per CDR3 protein. The sample yields hundreds of thousands of distinct CDR3 sequences, roughly 26% seen once. Trimming removed 0 bases at V and 9 bases at J, with 9 bases between. The CDR3 totals 12 residues. CDR1 and CDR2 (germline): SGHDT, YYEEEE. The chain uses TRBV5-6 and TRBJ1-2; D is unclear. The source is an adult woman who had mild COVID-19 (a few samples of this study predate the infection). Cell type and time point are not known. What was sequenced was PBMCs or a T cell subset sorted from them (not recorded which). In nucleotides, the CDR3 is TGTGCCAGCAGCTTGGTAGGACTAAGCTACACCTTC. Protein: CASSLVGLSYTF.